These 22 T cell receptor beta chains came from one sample sequenced in a study of Ad26.COV2.S vaccination and SARS-CoV-2 variants. The sample's treatment: approximately 18 received Ad26.COV2.S at low or high dose, single or two shots; several received placebo; per-sample allocation not given. Following the first vaccine or placebo injection, samples were taken on day 63. The method was immunoSEQ multiplex PCR; TCRdb's version includes in-frame clones alone and lacks a portion of them. The sample includes hundreds of thousands of clones, 70% to 90% seen only once; the top ten take about 1.5%. The starting material was peripheral blood, obtained in a trial of Ad26.COV2.S vaccine versus placebo. The receptor source for this set is a person aged 18-65 years who received the Ad26.COV2.S COVID-19 vaccine or a placebo.

The chain joins TRBV3-1 (or the pseudogene TRBV3-2) to TRBJ2-1; 7 nucleotides match TRBD2. The J segment lost 4 bases and the V segment lost 3 bases, leaving 3 bases of the junction unmatched. Looked up from germline, CDR1 is LGHDT and CDR2 is YNNKEL (reference sequence). The CDR3 is made up of 14 amino acids. The CDR3 region is CASSQREMYNEQFF. The CDR3, as DNA: TGTGCCAGCAGCCAGCGGGAGATGTACAATGAGCAGTTCTTC.

The genes are TRBV2 and TRBJ1-2, with D possibly TRBD1 on 5 matching bases. CDR3 length: 14 amino acids. V was trimmed by 6 bases and J by 0 bases, leaving 11 bases between them. Germline CDR1 is SNHLY and CDR2 is FYNNEI. The CDR3 region has the DNA TGTGCCAGCAGCCCCAGCAGGGCTAACTATGGCTACACCTTC. Its translation is CASSPSRANYGYTF.

This clone was seen only once. This chain uses TRBV5-6 with TRBJ2-7; 7 nucleotides agree with TRBD1. The CDR3 covers 13 residues. V lost 4 bases and J lost 3; bases outside the gene matches: 4. From germline, CDR1 is SGHDT and CDR2 YYEEEE. CDR3 DNA sequence: TGTGCCAGCAGCGAGGACAGGCGCTACGAGCAGTACTTC. Translating it yields CASSEDRRYEQYF.

The chain carries TRBV24-1 and TRBJ1-2; possible D gene TRBD1, 6 bases. The CDR3 contains 12 residues. V gave up 3 bases and J gave up 6 bases, with 7 bases separating them. The germline V gene has CDR1 KGHDR and CDR2 SFDVKD. As DNA, the CDR3 is TGTGCCACCAGTGATCACAGGGATGGCTACACCTTC. Protein: CATSDHRDGYTF.

The V and J genes are TRBV5-6 and TRBJ1-2; D might be TRBD1 (6 bases). CDR1 and CDR2 from the germline V gene are SGHDT and YYEEEE. Deletions cut 2 bases from V and 3 bases from J, with 8 bases between. This CDR3 region has 13 residues. The CDR3 sequence: CASSLGGDYGYTF. CDR3 nucleotides: TGTGCCAGCAGCTTAGGGGGAGACTATGGCTACACCTTC.

The V call is TRBV7-2, the J call TRBJ2-1, with TRBD2 as a possible D gene (5 bases). CDR3 size: 14 residues. Between the trimmed V and J ends, which lost 8 bases and 8 bases, there was a span of 19 bases. Per the germline V gene, CDR1 is SGHTA and CDR2 is FQGNSA. The DNA of the CDR3 is TGTGCCAGCGGGAGCGCCGTAGGCGGTTATGAGCAGTTCTTC. Its translation is CASGSAVGGYEQFF.

The chain links TRBV10-2 to TRBJ2-7, with TRBD1 matching 7 bases. V was clipped by 6 bases and J by 3 bases; unmatched bases: 8. CDR1 WSHSY and CDR2 SAAADI come from the germline V gene. CDR3 length: 14 residues. The CDR3 DNA follows: TGCGCCAGCAGACCCCGAGGGGGCGGCTACGAGCAGTACTTC. Its protein product is CASRPRGGGYEQYF.

The V gene is TRBV21-1, the J gene TRBJ2-7; the table's D call, TRBD2, has no DNA check behind it. TRBV21-1 is a listed pseudogene. The CDR3 covers 10 residues. CDR3 loop: CASKPYEQYF. CDR3 coding DNA: TGTGCCAGCAAGCCTTACGAGCAGTACTTC.

The CDR3 bases are TGCGCCAGCAGCATTTTGAGCGTGGCAGGGTACGAGCAGTACTTC. It translates to CASSILSVAGYEQYF. The chain uses TRBV5-1 and TRBJ2-7; D may be TRBD1 (5 bases). CDR1 SGHRS and CDR2 YFSETQ come from the germline V gene. Trimming took off 4 bases at V and 4 bases at J, with 18 bases between the two ends. CDR3 size: 15 residues.

This clone occurred once. The chain carries TRBV6-1 and TRBJ2-7; D may be TRBD1 or TRBD2 (5 bases each). Per the germline V gene, CDR1 is MNHNS and CDR2 is SASEGT. This CDR3 is 14 amino acids long. Trimming shortened V by 2 bases and J by 4 bases, and 12 bases separated the two germline ends. CDR3 amino acids: CASSEPGRHYEQYF. The CDR3 DNA reads TGTGCCAGCAGTGAACCGGGACGGCATTACGAGCAGTACTTC.

The V gene is TRBV14, the J gene TRBJ2-3; D possibly corresponds to TRBD2 (5 bases). CDR3 length: 14 residues. CDR1 is SGHDN, CDR2 FVKESK, per germline. V shed 0 bases and J shed 6 bases, with 10 bases lying between them. The CDR3 protein is CASSQDFWEDTQYF. The DNA for the CDR3 is TGTGCCAGCAGCCAAGATTTTTGGGAGGATACGCAGTATTTT.

This clone was seen just once. V and J are TRBV4-3 and TRBJ1-5, with TRBD1 matching over 10 bases. The CDR3 sequence is 17 residues long. The V segment lost 1 base and the J segment 4 bases; nucleotides outside the gene matches: 7. Germline CDR1 reads LGHNA; CDR2 reads YSLEER. This CDR3 is CASSQGLGQGLNQPQHF. For the CDR3, the DNA is TGCGCCAGCAGCCAAGGGCTGGGACAGGGGTTAAATCAGCCCCAGCATTTT.

The V gene is TRBV5-1, the J gene TRBJ1-4; D is ambiguous. This CDR3 is built from 14 residues. Germline loops: CDR1 SGHRS, CDR2 YFSETQ. The V end was cut by 2 bases, the J end by 8 bases, with 13 bases between. CDR3 DNA sequence: TGCGCCAGCAGCTTTCTTGGGGTCAGGGAAAAACTGTTTTTT. Its protein is CASSFLGVREKLFF.

This chain connects TRBV7-2 to TRBJ1-5; TRBD1 matches 7 bases. The V and J ends lost 4 bases and 7 bases, in that order; junction bases with no gene match: 4. The CDR3 sequence is 13 residues long. The germline V gene encodes CDR1 SGHTA and CDR2 FQGNSA. For the CDR3, the DNA is TGTGCCAGCAGCTCCACGACAGGGCAGCCCCAGCATTTT. It encodes CASSSTTGQPQHF. The whole variable domain, filled in from reference TRBV7-2 and TRBJ1-5, reads GAGVSQSPSNKVTEKGKDVELRCDPISGHTALYWYRQSLGQGLEFLIYFQGNSAPDKSGLPSDRFSAERTGGSVSTLTIQRTQQEDSAVYLCASSSTTGQPQHFGDGTRLSIL.

This chain connects TRBV2 to TRBJ1-4; D remains ambiguous. CDR3 length: 16 amino acids. Trimming removed 1 base from V and 10 bases from J, with 19 bases in between. Germline lookup yields CDR1 SNHLY and CDR2 FYNNEI. The CDR3 DNA reads as TGTGCCAGCAGTGAAGACACACCGCGGGCAGAGAGAAAACTGTTTTTT. It translates to CASSEDTPRAERKLFF.

The chain is built from TRBV7-9 and TRBJ1-2, with a tentative D call TRBD1 (6 bases). The length of the CDR3 is 12 residues. Per germline, CDR1 SEHNR and CDR2 FQNEAQ (reference sequence). V was pared by 4 bases and J by 5 bases, with 8 bases between. CDR3 sequence (DNA): TGTGCCAGCAGCTGGACAGATTATGGCTACACCTTC. Protein: CASSWTDYGYTF.

This clone has a single count. The chain employs TRBV3-1 (or the pseudogene TRBV3-2) and TRBJ1-5; no firm D call. The CDR3 length is 14 residues. Trimming removed 1 base from V and 6 bases from J, with 10 bases in between. Germline V gene data show CDR1 as LGHDT and CDR2 as YNNKEL (reference sequence). The CDR3 is CASSQGPIGQPQHF. The DNA for the CDR3 is TGTGCCAGCAGCCAAGGGCCCATAGGTCAGCCCCAGCATTTT.

V gene TRBV6-5 combines with J gene TRBJ2-7, with 8 bases lining up with TRBD1. The ends lost 8 bases at V and 2 bases at J; junction bases unmatched: 8. Germline V gene data show CDR1 as MNHEY and CDR2 as SVGAGI. The CDR3 is made up of 14 amino acids. The CDR3 loop is CASSSQGAPYEQYF. The CDR3 coding sequence is TGTGCCAGCTCATCGCAGGGGGCCCCCTACGAGCAGTACTTC.

This clone was found once. This specimen includes other DNA sequences encoding the same CDR3. The chain couples TRBV12-3 or TRBV12-4 to TRBJ1-1; D is undetermined. Trimming removed 6 bases at V and 1 base at J, with 6 bases between. The CDR3 totals 12 residues. CDR3 nucleotide sequence: TGTGCCAGCAGCCCGGGGAACACTGAAGCTTTCTTT. Translated, it gives CASSPGNTEAFF.

The CDR3 DNA reads as TGTGCCAGCAGCTTAGAGGTGGAGCTAGCTAGGGGCTACACCTTC. Its translation: CASSLEVELARGYTF. This chain joins TRBV7-9 and TRBJ1-2, with D unclear. The CDR3 loop spans 15 amino acids. CDR1 is SEHNR and CDR2 is FQNEAQ in the germline V gene (reference sequence). V was clipped by 1 base and J by 8 bases, with 17 bases between them.

The chain carries TRBV5-8 and TRBJ2-5; the match to TRBD2 covers 7 bases. The CDR3 runs 11 residues. Germline CDR1 is SGHTS and CDR2 is YDEGEE. V shed 4 bases and J 13 bases; nucleotides not matched to a gene: 7. For the CDR3, the DNA is TGTGCCAGCAGCCCGTGGGGGGGTCCGTACTTC. Translation: CASSPWGGPYF. Looking up the rest from reference TRBV5-8 and TRBJ2-5 gives the full variable domain: EAGVTQSPTHLIKTRGQQATLRCSPISGHTSVYWYQQALGLGLQFLLWYDEGEERNRGNFPPRFSGRQFPNYSSELNVNALELEDSALYLCASSPWGGPYFGPGTRLLVL.

The chain carries TRBV27 and TRBJ1-2; 9 positions match TRBD1. Per germline, CDR1 MNHEY and CDR2 SMNVEV (reference sequence). Unmatched junction bases numbered 8, after V lost 2 bases and J lost 1 base. This CDR3 has 17 amino acids. The CDR3, as DNA: TGTGCCAGCAGTTTAGGGACAGGGAAACCTGTTAACTATGGCTACACCTTC. Its protein product is CASSLGTGKPVNYGYTF.